This T cell receptor beta chain was obtained from a study of cytomegalovirus exposure and HLA in healthy donors. Study overall: Among around 200 million T cells, an earlier analysis found roughly 120 million unique TCR beta sequences.

The CDR3 extends over 12 amino acids. The V end lost 0 bases, the J end lost 4 bases, and 3 bases lay between the germline ends. The germline gives CDR1 MNHEY, CDR2 SVGAGI. In the PCR, 60 Vbeta and 13 Jbeta primers were used. Assay used: immunoSEQ multiplex PCR; TCRdb lists only in-frame clones, some missing. The repertoire has 90,000 to 100,000 clones, roughly four fifths of them found once; the top ten carry approximately 8%. Study-level points and caveats: Some TCR beta chains (164 of them) were listed as cytomegalovirus-associated. As confirmed in vitro, a few CMV-associated chains were specific for CMV antigens.

The table lists this clone with a few counts. The antigen is undetermined. V gene TRBV6-5 combines with J gene TRBJ2-5; D call uncertain. Sequencing was performed on PBMCs. The receptor comes from a female donor in good health and CMV-seronegative. In nucleotides, the CDR3 is TGTGCCAGCAGTTACTCGAGAGAGACCCAGTACTTC. Amino acids: CASSYSRETQYF.